One sample yielded the 10 T cell receptor delta chains listed below, sequenced in a study of γδ T cells in repeated Plasmodium falciparum infection. Gammadelta T cells were flow-sorted from PBMC into Vgamma9/Vdelta2+ and Vdelta2-negative populations for bulk analysis. TCRdb re-called the multiplex PCR reads through CATT. In the table there are tens of thousands of delta-chain clones, 1.4% of which are singletons. The sequenced material came from gamma-delta T cells from blood. The receptors shown here come from a pool of human donors (malaria-infected and uninfected, not separated).

This clone was recorded at least ten times. The TCRdb protein, from a much larger clone, departs from this DNA's translation at residue 11, likely by read error; the protein shown derives from the DNA. The chain couples TRDV2 to TRDJ1, with 7 bases fitting TRDD3. The J gene was missing in TCRdb and was found by matching the end of the DNA to germline. The trim removed 0 bases at V and 1 base at J, leaving 34 bases unmatched. Germline V gives CDR1 GEAIGNYY, CDR2 EKD. The CDR3 covers 25 residues. DNA of the CDR3: TGTGCCTGTGACACCGTCGGTCTGGGGGGATGCGCGGCGAACCGCGTATCCGAGACCACCGATAAACTCATCTTT. Protein product: CACDTVGLGGCAANRVSETTDKLIF.

There are a few counts of this clone. TCRdb's protein, taken from a much larger clone, differs from this DNA's translation at residue 17, likely owing to a read error; the protein displayed comes from the DNA. The CDR3 nucleotides read TGTGCTCTTGGGGAACTTCACCCCCGACCTTCCTTAGGATACTCAAACGGATCAGACACCGATAAACTCATCTTT. As protein: CALGELHPRPSLGYSNGSDTDKLIF. The chain links TRDV1 to TRDJ1, with a possible D match to TRDD2 (7 bases). Matching the DNA to germline supplied the J gene, which TCRdb does not give. Trimming cost V 0 bases and J 0 bases, with 38 bases left between them. The CDR3 is made up of 25 amino acids. In germline, CDR1 is TSWWSYY, CDR2 QGS.

On this clone itself: This DNA's translation and the protein TCRdb lists, from a much larger clone, do not match at residue 19, likely due to a read error; the protein shown is translated from the DNA. This chain links TRDV1 with TRDJ1; 8 positions agree with TRDD3. TCRdb carries no J gene annotation; the J gene was assigned here by matching the DNA with germline. Per germline, CDR1 TSWWSYY and CDR2 QGS. This CDR3 region has 22 residues. The CDR3 sequence is CALGELRLTFWGKTSYTDRLIF. CDR3 sequence (DNA): TGTGCTCTTGGGGAACTAAGACTGACCTTCTGGGGGAAAACTAGCTACACCGATAGACTCATCTTT.

This clone is deemed medium-sized (0.01 to 0.1%). Other DNA sequences from this sample encode an identical CDR3 as well. CDR3 bases: TGTGCTCTTGGGGAACTTTCCACGTGGGCCCCCTGGGGGATGAGGGTCATCTTT. Amino acids: CALGELSTWAPWGMRVIF. The V and J genes are TRDV1 and TRDJ1; 9 positions agree with TRDD3. The germline CDR1 and CDR2 sequences are TSWWSYY and QGS. V lost 0 bases, J lost 12 bases, and 20 bases stayed unmatched. The CDR3 extends over 18 amino acids.

Remarks on this clone: This DNA's translation and the protein TCRdb lists, from a much larger clone, do not match at residue 10, likely due to a read error; the protein shown is translated from the DNA. The chain employs TRDV2 and TRDJ1; D remains ambiguous. The J gene is absent in TCRdb and was assigned here via DNA matching to germline. Germline CDR1 and CDR2: GEAIGNYY and EKD. The CDR3 has 17 amino acids. V lost 0 bases and J 0 bases, leaving 16 bases between the germline ends. The CDR3 region has the DNA TGTGCCTGTGACACCGCCGGGGTTCTCCCGTACACCGATAAACTCATCTTT. Its protein is CACDTAGVLPYTDKLIF.

Details on this clone: TCRdb attributes to this sequence the protein of a much larger clone, which differs from the DNA translation at residue 7; a read error is likely, and the protein displayed is translated from the DNA. As DNA, the CDR3 is TGTGCTCTTGGGGAACTATCCCTACCCTGGGATACCGATAAACTCATCTTT. It translates to CALGELSLPWDTDKLIF. The V and J genes are TRDV1 and TRDJ1, with D perhaps matching TRDD2 or TRDD3 (5 bases each). Germline V CDR1 and CDR2: TSWWSYY, QGS. The CDR3 totals 17 residues. Trimming left V 0 bases short and J 2 bases short, with 16 bases between.

Concerning this clone: This DNA's translation differs at residue 9 from TCRdb's protein, which comes from a much larger clone; a read error is likely, and the protein shown is translated from the DNA. The chain joins TRDV1 to TRDJ1; tentatively, D is TRDD3 (6 bases). Germline CDR1 is TSWWSYY and CDR2 is QGS. The CDR3 has 23 residues. V lost 2 bases, J lost 0 bases, and 34 bases lay in between. Here the CDR3 reads CALGETSVRGRLGITTYTDKLIF. The DNA for the CDR3 is TGTGCTCTTGGGGAAACTTCGGTTCGAGGGAGGCTGGGGATTACTACGTACACCGATAAACTCATCTTT.

The chain employs TRDV1 and TRDJ1; D unresolved. Trimming pared 4 bases from V and 4 bases from J, leaving 19 bases between. The germline CDR1 and CDR2 sequences are TSWWSYY and QGS. The CDR3 contains 16 residues. The CDR3 here is CALGGPRSLILDKLIF. In DNA form, the CDR3 reads TGTGCTCTTGGGGGCCCCCGTTCCCTCATTCTCGATAAACTCATCTTT.

Remarks on this clone: A single base is all that separates this from a far larger clone, so a read error is likely. The sample has other DNA sequences that encode this CDR3 too. J is TRDJ1 and V is TRDV1; D may be TRDD1 or TRDD3 (5 bases each). TCRdb offers no J gene call, so here the DNA was matched to germline to obtain one. Germline V lookup: CDR1 TSWWSYY, CDR2 QGS. The CDR3 consists of 16 residues. CDR3 sequence: CALGEMPILYTDKLIF. For the CDR3, the DNA is TGTGCTCTCGGGGAAATGCCCATCCTGTACACCGATAAACTCATCTTT.

This clone was recorded a few times. The protein that TCRdb holds for this DNA derives from a much larger clone and differs from the translated DNA at residue 11, which likely indicates a read error; the protein shown here is translated from the DNA. The chain employs TRDV1 and TRDJ1, with 8 nucleotides matching TRDD3. Assignment of the J gene here rests on matching the DNA to germline, because TCRdb gives none. CDR1 and CDR2 (germline): TSWWSYY, QGS. This CDR3 contains 21 residues. J gave up 0 bases and V 2 bases, and 20 bases lay outside the gene matches. CDR3 sequence reads: CALGECHLDREGYGYTDKLIF. The CDR3 DNA is TGTGCTCTTGGGGAATGCCACCTAGACCGCGAGGGATACGGGTACACCGATAAACTCATCTTT.